A single sample is the source of the 12 T cell receptor beta chains below, sequenced in a study of CD8 T cells in ankylosing spondylitis. Study-wide points: Typical of ankylosing spondylitis blood, it appeared, was a TCR beta motif of roughly eight highly homologous variants.

Their antigens are not known. Via MiXCR, TCRdb re-called the 5' RACE reads, giving one row per CDR3 protein. In the table there are 500,000 or so distinct CDR3 sequences, roughly 5.2% of which are singletons. The sample comprised blood, either unsorted or a sorted T cell fraction (not recorded which). The receptors were sampled from a male donor with ankylosing spondylitis.

This clonotype was recorded many times. The J gene is TRBJ1-2, the V gene TRBV24-1, with 10 bases that match TRBD1. The CDR3 is made up of 15 amino acids. The V segment lost 4 bases and the J segment 2 bases; nucleotides outside the gene matches: 3. Germline CDR1 and CDR2: KGHDR and SFDVKD. The CDR3 nucleotides are TGTGCCACCAGTGACCCGGACAGGGGGAACTATGGCTACACCTTC. This sequence encodes CATSDPDRGNYGYTF.

This clonotype was picked up many times. The chain employs TRBV7-9 and TRBJ1-1; no reliable D call. CDR3 length: 13 amino acids. The V and J ends lost 2 bases and 4 bases respectively, with 8 bases between them. Looked up from germline, CDR1 is SEHNR and CDR2 is FQNEAQ (reference sequence). CDR3 nucleotide sequence: TGTGCCAGCAGCTTACGAGAAAGCACTGAAGCTTTCTTT. Amino acid sequence: CASSLRESTEAFF.

This clonotype was detected many times. The chain recombines TRBV20-1 with TRBJ1-6; possible D gene TRBD1, 5 bases. The CDR3 loop spans 20 amino acids. Looked up from germline, CDR1 is DFQATT and CDR2 is SNEGSKA (reference sequence). Trimming removed 0 bases from V and 6 bases from J, with 27 bases in between. The CDR3 reads CSARDTSDYGPGMINSPLHF. CDR3 nucleotide sequence: TGCAGTGCTAGAGATACCTCAGATTATGGACCAGGGATGATTAATTCACCCCTCCACTTT.

This clonotype was counted many times. V usage is TRBV5-1 and J usage is TRBJ2-7, with 9 bases that match TRBD1. This CDR3 has 16 residues. Germline V gene sequence: CDR1 SGHRS, CDR2 YFSETQ. V dropped 0 bases and J dropped 0; count of bases not matched to a gene: 4. The CDR3 bases are TGCGCCAGCAGCTTGGCCCCGGGACAGGGCTCCTACGAGCAGTACTTC. This gives the protein CASSLAPGQGSYEQYF.

This clonotype was detected ten times or more. This chain connects TRBV20-1 to TRBJ1-4, with D perhaps TRBD1 (5 bases). This CDR3 spans 15 amino acids. Germline-derived CDR1 and CDR2 are DFQATT and SNEGSKA (reference sequence). V was shortened by 0 bases and J by 8 bases, with 16 bases between the two germline ends. DNA for the CDR3: TGCAGTGCTAGAGATCAAGGCAGGCGGGGGGAAAAACTGTTTTTT. Translating gives CSARDQGRRGEKLFF.

This clonotype has a handful of counts. DNA for the CDR3: TGCAGTGCTACCAGAAGTAATCGGATCGGGTACGAGCAGTACTTC. Translation: CSATRSNRIGYEQYF. This chain joins TRBV20-1 and TRBJ2-7; D is unresolved. Between the trimmed V and J ends, which lost 4 bases and 4 bases, there was a span of 20 bases. CDR1 DFQATT and CDR2 SNEGSKA come from the germline V gene (reference sequence). This CDR3 spans 15 amino acids.

This clonotype was seen at least ten times. The V and J genes are TRBV4-1 and TRBJ2-7; tentative D call: TRBD2 (6 bases). Germline V gives CDR1 MGHRA, CDR2 YSYEKL. Trimming took off 4 bases at V and 10 bases at J, with 14 bases between the two ends. The CDR3 has 12 amino acids. The CDR3 DNA is TGCGCCAGCAGCCTACGTACGGGGGAACAGTACTTC. The encoded protein is CASSLRTGEQYF.

This clonotype has a count of ten or more. The chain combines TRBV24-1 with TRBJ2-1; 10 bases fit TRBD1. Trimming cost V 1 base and J 3 bases; bases outside gene matches: 2. Germline assignment: CDR1 KGHDR and CDR2 SFDVKD. The CDR3 sequence is 16 residues long. The CDR3 sequence is CATSDLGTGDYNEQFF. In DNA, the CDR3 is TGTGCCACCAGTGATTTAGGGACAGGGGACTACAATGAGCAGTTCTTC.

The J gene is TRBJ2-1, the V gene TRBV7-2, with a tentative D call TRBD1 (6 bases). This CDR3 is built from 12 residues. The V and J ends lost 7 bases and 12 bases respectively, with 16 bases between them. Germline V gene data show CDR1 as SGHTA and CDR2 as FQGNSA. The CDR3 nucleotides read TGTGCCAGCAACCTCAGGGGTCGTAGGCAGTTCTTC. It yields the protein CASNLRGRRQFF.

This clonotype was observed many times. The chain couples TRBV20-1 to TRBJ2-1; TRBD2 is a possible D gene (5 bases). The CDR3 loop spans 10 amino acids. The germline gives CDR1 DFQATT, CDR2 SNEGSKA (reference sequence). The CDR3 region has the DNA TGCACTCCGTCGGGGAATGAGCAGTTCTTC. It yields the protein CTPSGNEQFF.

This clonotype showed up just once. The J gene is TRBJ2-3, the V gene TRBV4-1, with TRBD2 matching 7 bases. The CDR3 is made up of 17 amino acids. Germline trimming cut 4 bases from V and 1 base from J; bases unmatched to any gene: 11. From germline, CDR1 is MGHRA and CDR2 YSYEKL. As DNA, the CDR3 is TGCGCCAGCAGCCGCCGGACACGGGGGGATGGCACAGATACGCAGTATTTT. It encodes CASSRRTRGDGTDTQYF.

Ten or more counts support this clonotype. This sequence joins TRBV29-1 and TRBJ2-7, with D hard to call. Germline assignment: CDR1 SQVTM and CDR2 ANQGSEA. Trimming shortened V by 4 bases and J by 7 bases, and 17 bases separated the two germline ends. The CDR3 runs 13 residues. As DNA, the CDR3 is TGCAGCGTTGTCGCCGGGCCCCTCTGGGAGCAGTACTTC. Translated, it gives CSVVAGPLWEQYF.